This T cell receptor beta chain was profiled in a study of CD4 T cells in relation to SARS-CoV-2 and coronaviruses. Study-wide background: Shared crossreactive spike epitopes were mapped to their HLA restriction.

This CDR3 has 15 residues. Trimming cost V 1 base and J 15 bases, with 22 bases left between them. Germline V lookup: CDR1 SGHVS, CDR2 FQNEAQ. This clone was counted a few times. Its specificity is not known. Study-level findings and limits: Monoreactive clones expanded significantly more to SARS-CoV-2 than crossreactive clones did. Memory recall responses, not primary responses primed in culture, are what the assay detects.

Naive and memory CD4+ T cell DNA was deep-sequenced without culture. Only in-frame clones appear in the TCRdb table, and some are missing; sequencing was by immunoSEQ multiplex PCR. The profile shows around 54,000 clones, about 91% of them singletons. Sequenced material: naive CD4+ T cells from PBMCs. As for subset: naive CD4+ T cells isolated by negative enrichment. The receptor comes from an adult with COVID-19. The V and J genes are TRBV7-8 and TRBJ2-1; D possibly corresponds to TRBD2 (6 bases). The CDR3 here is CASSLVDTSLSLWFF. In DNA form, the CDR3 reads TGTGCCAGCAGCTTAGTCGACACTAGCTTAAGTCTGTGGTTCTTC.